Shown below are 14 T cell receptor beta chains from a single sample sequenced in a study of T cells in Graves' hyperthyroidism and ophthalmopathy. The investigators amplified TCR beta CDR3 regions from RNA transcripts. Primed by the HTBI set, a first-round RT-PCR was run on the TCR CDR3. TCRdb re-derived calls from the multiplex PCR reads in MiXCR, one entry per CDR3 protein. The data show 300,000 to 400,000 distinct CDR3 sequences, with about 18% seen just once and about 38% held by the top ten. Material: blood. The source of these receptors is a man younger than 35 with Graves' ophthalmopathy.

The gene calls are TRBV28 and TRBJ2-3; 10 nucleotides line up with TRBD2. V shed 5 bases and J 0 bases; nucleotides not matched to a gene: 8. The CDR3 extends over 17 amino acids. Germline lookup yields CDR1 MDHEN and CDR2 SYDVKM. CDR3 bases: TGTGCCAGCAGTACATACATGACTAGCGGGAGCACAGATACGCAGTATTTT. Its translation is CASSTYMTSGSTDTQYF.

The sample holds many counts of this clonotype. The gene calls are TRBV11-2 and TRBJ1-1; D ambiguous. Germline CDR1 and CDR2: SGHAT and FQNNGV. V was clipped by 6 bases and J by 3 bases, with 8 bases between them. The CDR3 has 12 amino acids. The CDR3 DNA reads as TGTGCCAGCAGTCCCTTGCACACTGAAGCTTTCTTT. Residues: CASSPLHTEAFF.

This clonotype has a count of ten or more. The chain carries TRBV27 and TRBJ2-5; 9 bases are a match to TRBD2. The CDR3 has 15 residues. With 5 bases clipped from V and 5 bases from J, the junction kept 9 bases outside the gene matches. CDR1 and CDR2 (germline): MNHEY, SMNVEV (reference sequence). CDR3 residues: CASSRRGGPWETQYF. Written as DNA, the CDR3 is TGTGCCAGCAGTCGGCGGGGGGGCCCTTGGGAGACCCAGTACTTC.

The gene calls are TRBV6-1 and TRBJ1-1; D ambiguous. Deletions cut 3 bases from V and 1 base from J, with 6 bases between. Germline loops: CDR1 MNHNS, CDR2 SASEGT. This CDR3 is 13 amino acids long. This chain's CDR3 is CASSDRWNTEAFF. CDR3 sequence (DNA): TGTGCCAGCAGTGATAGGTGGAACACTGAAGCTTTCTTT.

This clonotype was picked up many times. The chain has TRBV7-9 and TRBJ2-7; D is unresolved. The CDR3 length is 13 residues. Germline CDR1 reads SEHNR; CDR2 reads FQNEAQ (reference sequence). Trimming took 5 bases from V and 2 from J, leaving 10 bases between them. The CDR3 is CASSLDNAYEQYF. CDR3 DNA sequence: TGTGCCAGCAGCCTTGACAATGCCTACGAGCAGTACTTC.

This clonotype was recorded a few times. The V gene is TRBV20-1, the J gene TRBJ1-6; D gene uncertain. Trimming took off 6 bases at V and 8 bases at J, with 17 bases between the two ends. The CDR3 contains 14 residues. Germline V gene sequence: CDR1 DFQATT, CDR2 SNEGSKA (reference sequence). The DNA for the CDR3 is TGCAGTGCCACGACAACCACCTCGGATTCACCCCTCCACTTT. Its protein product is CSATTTTSDSPLHF.

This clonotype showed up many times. This chain's CDR3 is CASSRHYQETQYF. The CDR3 DNA follows: TGTGCCAGCAGCAGACACTACCAAGAGACCCAGTACTTC. The chain couples TRBV11-2 to TRBJ2-5, with no clear D. The CDR3 totals 13 residues. The germline V gene encodes CDR1 SGHAT and CDR2 FQNNGV. V lost 5 bases and J lost 0, with 7 bases in between.

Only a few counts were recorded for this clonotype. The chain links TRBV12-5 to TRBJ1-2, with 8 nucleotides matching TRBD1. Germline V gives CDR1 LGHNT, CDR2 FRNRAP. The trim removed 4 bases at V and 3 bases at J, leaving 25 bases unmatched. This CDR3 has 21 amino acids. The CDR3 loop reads CASGSVAPGGAGGFSDYGYTF. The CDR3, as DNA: TGTGCTAGTGGTTCTGTGGCGCCAGGGGGCGCTGGGGGTTTTTCTGACTATGGCTACACCTTC.

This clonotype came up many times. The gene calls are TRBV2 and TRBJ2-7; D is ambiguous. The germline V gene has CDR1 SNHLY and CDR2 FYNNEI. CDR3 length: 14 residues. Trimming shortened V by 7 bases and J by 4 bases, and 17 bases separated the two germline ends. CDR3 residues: CASTGPAERYEQYF. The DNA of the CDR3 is TGTGCCAGCACCGGTCCCGCGGAGAGGTACGAGCAGTACTTC.

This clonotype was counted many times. The CDR3 spells CASSRFAEETQYF. The CDR3 nucleotides are TGTGCCAGCAGCCGATTTGCGGAAGAGACCCAGTACTTC. The rearrangement joins TRBV7-9 to TRBJ2-5; D unresolved. Germline assignment: CDR1 SEHNR and CDR2 FQNEAQ (reference sequence). V shed 5 bases and J shed 3 bases, with 10 bases lying between them. The CDR3 runs to 13 residues.

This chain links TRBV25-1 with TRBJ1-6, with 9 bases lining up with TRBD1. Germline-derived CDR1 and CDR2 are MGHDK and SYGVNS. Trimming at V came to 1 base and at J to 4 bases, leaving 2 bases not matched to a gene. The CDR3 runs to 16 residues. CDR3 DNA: TGTGCCAGCAGTGAATGGACAGGGGATTATAATTCACCCCTCCACTTT. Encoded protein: CASSEWTGDYNSPLHF.

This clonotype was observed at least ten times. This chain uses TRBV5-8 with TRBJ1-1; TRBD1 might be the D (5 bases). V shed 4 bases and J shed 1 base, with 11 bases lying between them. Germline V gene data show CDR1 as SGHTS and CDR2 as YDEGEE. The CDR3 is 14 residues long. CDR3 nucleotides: TGTGCCAGCAGCAGGGACCCTTCGAACACTGAAGCTTTCTTT. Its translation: CASSRDPSNTEAFF.

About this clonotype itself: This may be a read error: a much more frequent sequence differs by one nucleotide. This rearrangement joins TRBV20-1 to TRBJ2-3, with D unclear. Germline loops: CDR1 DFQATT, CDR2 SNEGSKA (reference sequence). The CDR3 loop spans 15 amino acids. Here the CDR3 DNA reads TGCGGTGCTAGAGAAGTGAACAGCCTCACAGATACGCAGTATTTT. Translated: CGAREVNSLTDTQYF.

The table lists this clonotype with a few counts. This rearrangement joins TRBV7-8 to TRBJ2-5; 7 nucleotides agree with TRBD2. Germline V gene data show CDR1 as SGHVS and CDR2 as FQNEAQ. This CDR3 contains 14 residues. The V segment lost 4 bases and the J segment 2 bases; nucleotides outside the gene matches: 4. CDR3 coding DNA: TGTGCCAGCAGCTGGTTCGGGGGGCAAGAGACCCAGTACTTC. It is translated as CASSWFGGQETQYF.